This T cell receptor (beta chain) was profiled in a study of memory B cells and T cells in multiple sclerosis. Germline loops: CDR1 SNHLY, CDR2 FYNNEI. V dropped 8 bases and J dropped 6 bases, with 16 bases sitting between them. The CDR3 spans 13 residues. After stimulus-free culture, autoproliferating CFSE-dim and non-proliferating CFSE-high T cells were sequenced separately. Approximately 5x10^7 CFSE-labeled PBMCs were cultured around seven days unstimulated, then replicate wells were pooled. Without exogenous stimuli, around 0.49 uM CFSE-labeled PBMCs were cultured serum-free. Comment on this clone: What it recognizes is unknown.

The table came from immunoSEQ multiplex PCR; TCRdb's copy has only in-frame clones and leaves some out. The sample includes about 12,000 clones, 84% of them seen just once. The rearrangement links TRBV2 to TRBJ1-1, with D possibly TRBD1 on 6 matching bases. Sequencing input: PBMCs from blood kept in culture. The receptor was isolated from a human donor with multiple sclerosis. The CDR3 reads CASGRDKRPEAFF. Here the CDR3 DNA reads TGTGCCAGCGGACGGGACAAGCGCCCTGAAGCTTTCTTT.